These 10 T cell receptor beta chains share one sample of origin, sequenced in a study of shared clonotypes between healthy human individuals (TCRdb year 2020). Libraries were made using the immunoSEQ multiplex PCR assay. The immuneACCESS repertoire file appears here via TCRdb, limited to in-frame rearrangements. These files lack a portion of the clones; in checked studies, under half of the deficit traces to unresolved V genes, and the cause of the others is not known. Here the sample has 2,500,000 or so clones; 90% to 95% occur a single time. The ten largest clonotypes hold 0.13% to 0.15% of the sample. Sequencing input: naive CD4+ T cells sorted from blood. The cell subset or site label, as the study defines it: CD45RA+ positively selected. These receptor sequences come from a man younger than 35 in good health.

The chain links TRBV5-4 to TRBJ1-5; D remains ambiguous. The germline V and J ends were trimmed by 7 bases and 0 bases, with 11 bases remaining between them. CDR1 is SGHNT and CDR2 is YYREEE in the germline V gene (reference sequence). The CDR3 is 14 residues long. Here the CDR3 DNA reads TGTGCCAGCCAGGATTATAATAGCAATCAGCCCCAGCATTTT. Encoded protein: CASQDYNSNQPQHF.

For this clone: The sample carries other DNA sequences with the same CDR3. This rearrangement joins TRBV5-4 to TRBJ2-3, with D unresolved. The CDR3 has 12 amino acids. V lost 0 bases to trimming and J lost 4 bases, with 3 bases between them. The germline V gene has CDR1 SGHNT and CDR2 YYREEE (reference sequence). CDR3 bases: TGTGCCAGCAGCTTGGTCGCAGATACGCAGTATTTT. Translated, it gives CASSLVADTQYF. The whole variable domain, filled in from reference TRBV5-4 and TRBJ2-3, reads ETGVTQSPTHLIKTRGQQVTLRCSSQSGHNTVSWYQQALGQGPQFIFQYYREEENGRGNFPPRFSGLQFPNYSSELNVNALELDDSALYLCASSLVADTQYFGPGTRLTVL.

The chain employs TRBV30 and TRBJ1-4, with TRBD1 matching over 7 bases. The ends lost 1 base at V and 10 bases at J; junction bases unmatched: 9. The germline V gene has CDR1 GTSNPN and CDR2 SVGIG (reference sequence). The CDR3 extends over 14 amino acids. CDR3 coding DNA: TGTGCCTGGAGTGACCCCCCGACAGGGTCAAAACTGTTTTTT. Its translation: CAWSDPPTGSKLFF.

This chain uses TRBV9 with TRBJ1-2; TRBD1 matches at 12 bases. The CDR3 length is 15 residues. Looked up from germline, CDR1 is SGDLS and CDR2 is YYNGEE. The V and J ends lost 0 bases and 8 bases, in that order; junction bases with no gene match: 5. The CDR3 sequence: CASSVEGQGAGGYTF. CDR3 coding DNA: TGTGCCAGCAGCGTAGAGGGACAGGGGGCGGGAGGCTACACCTTC.

This chain joins TRBV4-2 and TRBJ2-5, with 11 bases fitting TRBD2. Germline CDR1 and CDR2: LGHNA and YNFKEQ. The CDR3 has 17 residues. The V and J ends lost 1 base and 1 base, in that order; junction bases with no gene match: 5. CDR3 loop: CASSQVASGGSQETQYF. CDR3 nucleotides: TGTGCCAGCAGCCAAGTAGCTAGCGGGGGGTCCCAAGAGACCCAGTACTTC.

The chain joins TRBV6-5 to TRBJ1-5; D not certain. Trimming pared 6 bases from V and 6 bases from J, leaving 12 bases between. The CDR3 consists of 13 residues. Germline loops: CDR1 MNHEY, CDR2 SVGAGI. The CDR3 coding sequence is TGTGCCAGCAGCCCCACGTCTCCTCAGCCCCAGCATTTT. Protein: CASSPTSPQPQHF.

The chain links TRBV7-9 to TRBJ2-1, with 7 bases fitting TRBD2. CDR3 length: 17 amino acids. The J segment lost 0 bases and the V segment lost 5 bases, leaving 10 bases of the junction unmatched. Per germline, CDR1 SEHNR and CDR2 FQNEAQ (reference sequence). CDR3 residues: CASSLRLAQSSYNEQFF. The CDR3 DNA is TGTGCCAGCAGCCTCCGACTAGCTCAAAGCTCCTACAATGAGCAGTTCTTC.

V usage is TRBV29-1 and J usage is TRBJ2-4; D is perhaps TRBD1 (5 bases). The V gene's germline CDR1 is SQVTM and CDR2 ANQGSEA. This CDR3 spans 13 amino acids. V lost 2 bases and J 5 bases, leaving 10 bases between the germline ends. The CDR3 protein is CSVETRAENIQYF. CDR3 in DNA: TGCAGCGTTGAAACCAGGGCTGAAAACATTCAGTACTTC. The full variable domain, its missing parts supplied by reference TRBV29-1 and TRBJ2-4, is SAVISQKPSRDICQRGTSLTIQCQVDSQVTMMFWYRQQPGQSLTLIATANQGSEATYESGFVIDKFPISRPNLTFSTLTVSNMSPEDSSIYLCSVETRAENIQYFGAGTRLSVL.

Concerning this clone: Different DNA sequences within this sample yield the same CDR3. The genes are TRBV7-9 and TRBJ2-7; TRBD1 matches 9 bases. J was trimmed by 2 bases and V by 3 bases; bases with no gene match: 2. This CDR3 is built from 14 residues. CDR1 is SEHNR and CDR2 is FQNEAQ in the germline V gene (reference sequence). CDR3 bases: TGTGCCAGCAGCTTGGGACAGGGAGCCTACGAGCAGTACTTC. Translated, it gives CASSLGQGAYEQYF.

The chain combines TRBV7-2 with TRBJ2-1, with D unclear. Germline assignment: CDR1 SGHTA and CDR2 FQGNSA. This CDR3 spans 14 amino acids. V lost 1 base and J lost 10, with 14 bases in between. CDR3 loop: CASSLVGGAAEQFF. CDR3 DNA sequence: TGTGCCAGCAGCTTAGTCGGTGGTGCAGCCGAGCAGTTCTTC.